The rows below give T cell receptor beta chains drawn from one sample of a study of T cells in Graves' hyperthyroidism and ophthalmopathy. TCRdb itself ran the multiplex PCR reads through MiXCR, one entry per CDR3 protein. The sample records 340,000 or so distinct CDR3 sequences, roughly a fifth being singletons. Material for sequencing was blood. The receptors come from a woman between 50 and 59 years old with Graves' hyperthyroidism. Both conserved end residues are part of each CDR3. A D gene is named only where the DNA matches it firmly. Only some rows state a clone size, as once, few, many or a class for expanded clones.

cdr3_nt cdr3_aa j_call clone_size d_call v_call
TGTGCCACCCGACCCGACACCCAAGAGACCCAGTACTTC CATRPDTQETQYF TRBJ2-5 many . TRBV19
TGCAGCGTTACGGGGGGGATGAACACTGAAGCTTTCTTT CSVTGGMNTEAFF TRBJ1-1 . . TRBV29-1
TGTGCCAGCAGCGCTCTAGCGGGGGGTCGTAATGAGCAGTTCTTC CASSALAGGRNEQFF TRBJ2-1 many TRBD2 TRBV11-3
TGTGCCAGCAGCTCCGGACGGATTCAGTACTTC CASSSGRIQYF TRBJ2-7 many . TRBV11-1
TGCAGTGCTCCCCGATCCTCCTACGAGCAGTACTTC CSAPRSSYEQYF TRBJ2-7 many . TRBV20-1
TGCAGTGCTAGCGCAGCCCGGCCTGGCTACACCTTC CSASAARPGYTF TRBJ1-2 many . TRBV20-1
TGTGCCAGCGGACAGGGGAGCTCCTACAATGAGCAGTTCTTC CASGQGSSYNEQFF TRBJ2-1 many TRBD1 TRBV6-1
TGCAGTGCTGGCGGACAGGAGCCTAACTATGGCTACACCTTC CSAGGQEPNYGYTF TRBJ1-2 many TRBD1 TRBV20-1
TGCAGTGCTAGGCAACTAGCTGCGAGCTCCTACAATGAGCAGTTCTTC CSARQLAASSYNEQFF TRBJ2-1 few . TRBV20-1
TGTGCCAGCAGTGAGGGGGCGTGGGAGACCCAGTACTTC CASSEGAWETQYF TRBJ2-5 few . TRBV2
TGTGCCAGCAGTGACCGGAAGTCTGTAGCTTTCTTT CASSDRKSVAFF TRBJ1-1 many . TRBV6-1
TGTGCCAGCACCCGGGACAGAGCTTCCTACGAGCAGTACTTC CASTRDRASYEQYF TRBJ2-7 many TRBD1 TRBV11-2
TGTGCCAGCAGCGCGACAGGGGGGAACACTGAAGCTTTCTTT CASSATGGNTEAFF TRBJ1-1 many TRBD1 TRBV6-1
TGTGCCAGCTCACCGCGGGGACAGGGGGCGAATAATGAGCAGTTCTTC CASSPRGQGANNEQFF TRBJ2-1 many TRBD1 TRBV18
TGTGCCAGCACACGGGGGATCTATGAGCAGTTCTTC CASTRGIYEQFF TRBJ2-1 many . TRBV6-1
TGCAGTGCTGGAAGGGCGCGGGGGGCCACCGGGGAGCTGTTTTTT CSAGRARGATGELFF TRBJ2-2 few TRBD2 TRBV20-1
TGTGCCAGCAGTTTAGCAGGGGGCAGCCCAGAAGCTTTCTTT CASSLAGGSPEAFF TRBJ1-1 . TRBD1 TRBV12-3/TRBV12-4
TGTGCCAGCACCACAGGGGAGGTTGGCTACACCTTC CASTTGEVGYTF TRBJ1-2 few TRBD1 TRBV6-1
TGTGCCAGGAGACAGGGGGCGCGGCAGCCCCAGCATTTT CARRQGARQPQHF TRBJ1-5 many TRBD1 TRBV6-1
TGTGCCAGCAGCTTGAACAGGATAAGTCCCGGGGAGCTGTTTTTT CASSLNRISPGELFF TRBJ2-2 few . TRBV5-8
TGTGCCAGCAGCTTGGTGGGGGGCGGAAGCTATGGCTACACCTTC CASSLVGGGSYGYTF TRBJ1-2 . . TRBV5-4
TGCGCCAGCAGCTCGCGGACTAGCGGGGTCCCGGAGCAGTTCTTC CASSSRTSGVPEQFF TRBJ2-1 few TRBD2 TRBV5-1
TGCAGTGCTAGCCGGCTGAGATCGTACGAGCAGTACTTC CSASRLRSYEQYF TRBJ2-7 many . TRBV20-1
TGTGCCAGCGGGGAAACAGGGGTTTCCTACAATGAGCAGTTCTTC CASGETGVSYNEQFF TRBJ2-1 many TRBD1 TRBV2
TGTGCCAGCAGCTCCCGAGGAAGGGCGAACACTGAAGCTTTCTTT CASSSRGRANTEAFF TRBJ1-1 many . TRBV7-8
TGTGCCAGCAGCCAAGGGGTGCCAGGGGGTACCGGGGGGCTGTTTTTT CASSQGVPGGTGGLFF TRBJ2-2 few . TRBV3-1
TGTGCCAGCAGTTTTAGCGGGAGGGTGTACGAGCAGTACTTC CASSFSGRVYEQYF TRBJ2-7 many TRBD2 TRBV28
TGCAGTGCTAGACGCGTAGCGGGAACGGGCCAGTTCTTC CSARRVAGTGQFF TRBJ2-1 . TRBD2 TRBV20-1
TGCAGTGCTAGACGGAGGGAGAACACCGGGGAGCTGTTTTTT CSARRRENTGELFF TRBJ2-2 many . TRBV20-1
TGTGCCAGCATCAACGACGGTGAAGCTTTCTTT CASINDGEAFF TRBJ1-1 many . TRBV6-1
TGTGCCTCAAGAGAGATCAATCAGCCCCAGCATTTT CASREINQPQHF TRBJ1-5 . . TRBV10-3
TGCAGTGCCCCAGCGGGCGGGAGAAATGGTGAGCAGTTCTTC CSAPAGGRNGEQFF TRBJ2-1 . TRBD2 TRBV20-1
TGTGCCAGCAGCTTACCCACGAAGCCAGCCTTCTTC CASSLPTKPAFF TRBJ2-1 few . TRBV11-3
TGTGCCAGCAACCAAGCGGGGGGGGGTAATGAGCAGTTCTTC CASNQAGGGNEQFF TRBJ2-1 . TRBD2 TRBV7-9
TGCAGTGCTTTGTACCTCCGGACGGTATTCACTGAAGCTTTCTTT CSALYLRTVFTEAFF TRBJ1-1 few . TRBV20-1
TGTGCCAGCAGTTCAAGGGGTGCTTCAGGAAACACCATATATTTT CASSSRGASGNTIYF TRBJ1-3 . . TRBV6-5
TGCAGTGCTAGAGATGGACTAGCGGGAGGGATCTACGAGCAGTACTTC CSARDGLAGGIYEQYF TRBJ2-7 many TRBD2 TRBV20-1